The present TCR beta chain was sequenced within a study of T cells in Graves' hyperthyroidism and ophthalmopathy. Graves' hyperthyroidism is called stable when ophthalmopathy does not progress within 18 months. Patients aged 18 to 65 had newly diagnosed hyperthyroidism lasting under 2 months. Diagnosing involved the use of clinical symptoms, serum thyroxine and TRAb, thyroid ultrasound and orbital computed tomography. TCR beta CDR3 regions were amplified from RNA. HTBI primers were used for first-round RT-PCR of the TCR CDR3. Each CDR3 protein is one row after TCRdb ran MiXCR on the multiplex PCR reads. The data contain approximately 870,000 distinct CDR3 sequences, about two fifths of them singletons. V lost 4 bases, J lost 4 bases, and 7 bases stayed unmatched. Germline V gene data show CDR1 as SGDLS and CDR2 as YYNGEE. This CDR3 comprises 14 residues.

Sample: blood. The sequence was obtained from a man between 18 and 29 years old with Graves' hyperthyroidism. V usage is TRBV9 and J usage is TRBJ2-7, with TRBD2 identical over 8 bases. DNA of the CDR3: TGTGCCAGCAGCAGCGGGGGCTTCCAATACGAGCAGTACTTC. Its protein is CASSSGGFQYEQYF.